This is a list of T cell receptor beta chains from one sample in a study of B cell selection in AIRE deficiency. The assay was immunoSEQ multiplex PCR, and TCRdb's table has in-frame clones only and misses some. The sample records about 23,000 clones, around 97% being singletons. The sequenced material came from conventional CD4+ T cells sorted from PBMCs. The receptors here all came from a human donor with AIRE deficiency. CDR3s include the opening cysteine and the closing phenylalanine or tryptophan. D genes are given only for firm matches.

V,J,length,D,DNA,CDR3
TRBV29-1,TRBJ1-2,12,.,TGCAGCGTTGTAGAGGGGACCTATGGCTACACCTTC,CSVVEGTYGYTF
TRBV7-2,TRBJ1-2,15,TRBD1,TGTGCCAGCAGTCCAACGGGACAGGCCTTCTATGGCTACACCTTC,CASSPTGQAFYGYTF
TRBV5-1,TRBJ1-4,15,.,TGCGCCAGCAGCTTGAGTCGCGGGGGTAATGAAAAACTGTTTTTT,CASSLSRGGNEKLFF
TRBV7-9,TRBJ2-4,16,TRBD1,TGTGCCAGCAGCCCCGGACAGGGGGCAGGGAAAAACATTCAGTACTTC,CASSPGQGAGKNIQYF
TRBV7-2,TRBJ2-7,16,TRBD2,TGTGCCAGCAGCCCCAGGACTAGCGGGCCCCCCTACGAGCAGTACTTC,CASSPRTSGPPYEQYF
TRBV11-2,TRBJ2-7,15,.,TGTGCCAGCAGCCCTCCGCCAGGGGTCTACTACGAGCAGTACTTC,CASSPPPGVYYEQYF
TRBV19,TRBJ1-2,16,.,TGTGCCAGTAGTATTGGAGTCGGGGGGGCGAACTATGGCTACACCTTC,CASSIGVGGANYGYTF
TRBV7-2,TRBJ2-2,17,TRBD1,TGTGCCAGCAGCTTAGCTCCCGGGACAGCGAACACCGGGGAGCTGTTTTTT,CASSLAPGTANTGELFF
TRBV28,TRBJ1-1,12,TRBD1,TGTGCCAGCAGTTTGAGGGACAGGGAGTTTTTCTTT,CASSLRDREFFF
TRBV9,TRBJ2-7,13,.,TGTGCCAGCAGCGTAGGTAGTTCCTACGAGCAGTACTTC,CASSVGSSYEQYF
TRBV27,TRBJ2-7,16,.,TGTGCCAGCAGTTTATCGACGAGGGTTCCCACCTACGAGCAGTACTTC,CASSLSTRVPTYEQYF
TRBV28,TRBJ2-1,15,.,TGTGCCAGCATTAGCGGGACAGGTCAGGTCAATGAGCAGTTCTTC,CASISGTGQVNEQFF